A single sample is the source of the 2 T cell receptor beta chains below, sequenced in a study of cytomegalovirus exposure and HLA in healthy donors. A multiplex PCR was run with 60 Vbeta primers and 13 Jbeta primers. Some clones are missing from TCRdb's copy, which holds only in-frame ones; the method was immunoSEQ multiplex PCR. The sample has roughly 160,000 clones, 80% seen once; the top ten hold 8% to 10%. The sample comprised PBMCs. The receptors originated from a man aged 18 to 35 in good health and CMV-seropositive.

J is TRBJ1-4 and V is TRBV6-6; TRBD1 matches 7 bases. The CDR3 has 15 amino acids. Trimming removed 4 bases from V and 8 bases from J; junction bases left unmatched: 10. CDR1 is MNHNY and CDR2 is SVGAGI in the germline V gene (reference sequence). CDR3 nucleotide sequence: TGTGCCAGCAGTTCCAAAGGGGGCTCATGGGAAAAACTGTTTTTT. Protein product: CASSSKGGSWEKLFF.

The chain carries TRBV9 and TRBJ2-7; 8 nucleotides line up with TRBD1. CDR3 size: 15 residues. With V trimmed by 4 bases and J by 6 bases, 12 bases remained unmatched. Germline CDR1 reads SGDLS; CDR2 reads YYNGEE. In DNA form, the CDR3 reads TGTGCCAGCAGCCAGACAGGGGTTGGGGTTGCCGAGCAGTACTTC. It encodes CASSQTGVGVAEQYF. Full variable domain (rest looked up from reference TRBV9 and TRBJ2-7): DSGVTQTPKHLITATGQRVTLRCSPRSGDLSVYWYQQSLDQGLQFLIQYYNGEERAKGNILERFSAQQFPDLHSELNLSSLELGDSALYFCASSQTGVGVAEQYFGPGTRLTVT.